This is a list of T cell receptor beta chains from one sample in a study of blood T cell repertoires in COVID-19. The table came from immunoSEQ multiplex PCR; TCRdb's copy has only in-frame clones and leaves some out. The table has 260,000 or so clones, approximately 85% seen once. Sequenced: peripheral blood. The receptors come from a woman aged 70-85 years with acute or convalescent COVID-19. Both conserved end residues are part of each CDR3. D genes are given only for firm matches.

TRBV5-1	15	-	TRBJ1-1	TGCGCCAGCAGCTTGGCCGCAGGCCTGAACACTGAAGCTTTCTTT	CASSLAAGLNTEAFF
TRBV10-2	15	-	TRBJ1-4	TGCGCCAGCAGCCTTAGGGGCAACATTGAGGAAAAACTGTTTTTT	CASSLRGNIEEKLFF
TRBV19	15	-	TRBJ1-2	TGTGCCAGTAGTAGGGGACACGGAGAAGGCTATGGCTACACCTTC	CASSRGHGEGYGYTF
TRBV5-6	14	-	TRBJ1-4	TGTGCCAGCAGGCTGTCGGGGTTGGATGAAAAACTGTTTTTT	CASRLSGLDEKLFF
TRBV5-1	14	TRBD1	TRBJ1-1	TGCGCCAGCAGCTCGGACAGGCAGAACACTGAAGCTTTCTTT	CASSSDRQNTEAFF
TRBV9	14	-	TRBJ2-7	TGTGCCAGCAGCGTCGAGCAGGCCCCCTACGAGCAGTACTTC	CASSVEQAPYEQYF
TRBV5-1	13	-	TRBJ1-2	TGCGCCAGCAGCTCGACAGGCAGCTATGGCTACACCTTC	CASSSTGSYGYTF
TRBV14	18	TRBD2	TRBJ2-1	TGTGCCAGCAGCCAGGGTACTAGCGGGGTAATGGGGTATAATGAGCAGTTCTTC	CASSQGTSGVMGYNEQFF
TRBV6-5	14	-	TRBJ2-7	TGTGCCAGCAGTTACTCGGAGAGGGGGGGCGAGCAGTACTTC	CASSYSERGGEQYF
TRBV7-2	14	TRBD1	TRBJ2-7	TGTGCCAGCAGCTTATCAGGGGGCTCCTACGAGCAGTACTTC	CASSLSGGSYEQYF
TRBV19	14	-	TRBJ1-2	TGTGCCAGTAGTACCTTCCAGGGCAACTATGGCTACACCTTC	CASSTFQGNYGYTF
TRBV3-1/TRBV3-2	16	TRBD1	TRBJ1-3	TGTGCCAGCAGCCCGACAGGGGAACTCTCTGGAAACACCATATATTTT	CASSPTGELSGNTIYF
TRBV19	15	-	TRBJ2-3	TGTGCCAGTAGTACTCAATACACCGCCACAGATACGCAGTATTTT	CASSTQYTATDTQYF